Below, 24 T cell receptor beta chains from the same sample are listed, as sequenced in a study of glioma-infiltrating T cells. Amplification of TCR alpha and beta CDR3 regions from RNA used iRepertoire nested multiplex PCR. TCRdb called the multiplex PCR reads again in MiXCR, with one record for every CDR3 protein. Of approximately 140,000 distinct CDR3 sequences listed, around 23% were seen once; the top ten hold 27%. Sequenced sample: glioma tissue, nonneoplastic brain tissue, or PBMCs (not recorded which). Receptors were obtained from a human donor with low-grade glioma or glioblastoma, undergoing nonglioma brain surgery, or in good health (not recorded which).

At least ten counts were recorded for this clonotype. The rearrangement links TRBV20-1 to TRBJ1-1; D remains unclear. Trimming removed 1 base from V and 7 bases from J, with 7 bases in between. This CDR3 contains 11 residues. Germline-derived CDR1 and CDR2 are DFQATT and SNEGSKA (reference sequence). The CDR3 here is CSARVTLEAFF. The CDR3 bases are TGCAGTGCTAGAGTGACCCTTGAAGCTTTCTTT.

V is TRBV11-2 and J is TRBJ1-4; D gene ambiguous. The CDR3 runs 12 residues. The germline CDR1 and CDR2 sequences are SGHAT and FQNNGV. V was shortened by 6 bases and J by 13 bases, with 15 bases between the two germline ends. Here the CDR3 reads CASSPLGVGLFF. CDR3 DNA sequence: TGTGCCAGCAGTCCCTTGGGCGTAGGACTGTTTTTT.

Details on this clonotype: A junction boundary mismatches the germline segment, possibly from a read error. The gene calls are TRBV7-6 and TRBJ2-5, with D perhaps TRBD1 (5 bases). The CDR3 has 14 residues. Germline lookup yields CDR1 SGHVS and CDR2 FNYEAQ. As DNA, the CDR3 is TGTGCTAGCAGCTTTCAAGGGGCACAAGAGACCCAGTACTTC. Translation gives CASSFQGAQETQYF.

This clonotype was found a few times. The rearrangement uses TRBV5-5 and TRBJ2-1, with 8 bases fitting TRBD2. Per the germline V gene, CDR1 is SGHKS and CDR2 is YYEKEE (reference sequence). V was clipped by 4 bases and J by 0 bases; unmatched bases: 3. The CDR3 is 15 residues long. The CDR3 region is CASSPAGASYNEQFF. CDR3 coding DNA: TGTGCCAGCAGCCCAGCGGGGGCCTCCTACAATGAGCAGTTCTTC.

This clonotype appeared a few times. V and J are TRBV3-1 and TRBJ1-1; 8 positions match TRBD1. Germline CDR1 is LGHDT and CDR2 is YNNKEL (reference sequence). Unmatched junction bases numbered 8, after V lost 4 bases and J lost 4 bases. The CDR3 sequence is 15 residues long. The CDR3 loop is CASSLKSTGGTEAFF. The CDR3 coding sequence is TGTGCCAGCAGCCTCAAGTCAACAGGGGGCACTGAAGCTTTCTTT.

The chain joins TRBV3-1 to TRBJ1-5, with D perhaps TRBD1 (6 bases). The CDR3 spans 13 residues. The germline gives CDR1 LGHDT, CDR2 YNNKEL (reference sequence). Trimming took 4 bases from V and 5 from J, leaving 9 bases between them. In DNA form, the CDR3 reads TGTGCCAGCAGCCTACAGGGAGATCAGCCCCAGCATTTT. It encodes CASSLQGDQPQHF.

The sample holds a few counts of this clonotype. CDR3 in amino acids: CASSLTGIGDEQFF. In nucleotides, the CDR3 is TGTGCCAGCAGCTTAACAGGGATCGGCGATGAGCAGTTCTTC. The rearrangement joins TRBV7-9 to TRBJ2-1; D might be TRBD1 (6 bases). This CDR3 contains 14 residues. Deletions cut 2 bases from V and 8 bases from J, with 13 bases between. Looked up from germline, CDR1 is SEHNR and CDR2 is FQNEAQ (reference sequence).

Only a few counts were recorded for this clonotype. This chain joins TRBV2 and TRBJ1-5; D gene ambiguous. The V end was cut by 5 bases, the J end by 0 bases, with 8 bases between. Germline assignment: CDR1 SNHLY and CDR2 FYNNEI. CDR3 size: 14 residues. CDR3: CASSPQLSNQPQHF. CDR3 coding DNA: TGTGCCAGCAGTCCACAGCTTAGCAATCAGCCCCAGCATTTT.

This clonotype has at least ten counts. The chain employs TRBV6-6 and TRBJ1-3; no firm D call. Trimming cost V 0 bases and J 0 bases, with 6 bases left between them. The length of the CDR3 is 15 residues. In germline, CDR1 is MNHNY, CDR2 SVGAGI (reference sequence). As DNA, the CDR3 is TGTGCCAGCAGTTACTCGACGGACTCTGGAAACACCATATATTTT. This codes for CASSYSTDSGNTIYF.

To note about this clonotype: This CDR3 is missing its conserved last phenylalanine or tryptophan, likely due to a read error. The chain recombines TRBV6-6 with TRBJ1-5; no reliable D call. Trimming removed 7 bases from V and 4 bases from J, with 14 bases in between. Germline V gene data show CDR1 as MNHNY and CDR2 as SVGAGI (reference sequence). This CDR3 spans 14 amino acids. CDR3: CASTPERRNQPQHY. The CDR3, as DNA: TGTGCCAGCACCCCCGAGCGGAGAAATCAGCCCCAGCATTAT.

The genes are TRBV5-4 and TRBJ1-1; unclear D gene. Trimming left V 4 bases short and J 4 bases short, with 17 bases between. Germline lookup yields CDR1 SGHNT and CDR2 YYREEE (reference sequence). This CDR3 comprises 15 residues. DNA for the CDR3: TGTGCCAGCAGCCCGGAGCCGGGCAAGGCCACTGAAGCTTTCTTT. It specifies CASSPEPGKATEAFF.

This chain joins TRBV2 and TRBJ2-4; D perhaps matches TRBD2 (5 bases). Germline CDR1 and CDR2: SNHLY and FYNNEI. V lost 3 bases and J 14 bases, leaving 20 bases between the germline ends. The length of the CDR3 is 14 residues. The chain's CDR3 is CASSDGPLGSGKYF. The CDR3 DNA sequence: TGTGCCAGCAGTGACGGTCCACTAGGCTCTGGGAAGTACTTC.

Comment on this clonotype: As the CDR3 is not closed by the conserved phenylalanine or tryptophan, this likely results from a read error. The DNA is left out, because the CDR3 cannot be placed on it with certainty; the CDR3 is given as TCRdb lists it. The V call is TRBV2, the J call TRBJ1-2; the DNA was not used to check the table's D call, TRBD1. Germline values: CDR1 SNHLY, CDR2 FYNNEI. The CDR3 is 11 residues long, counting both termini. The CDR3 is CASSDRRTCFV.

The V gene is TRBV7-9, the J gene TRBJ2-7, with no clear D. This CDR3 is built from 12 residues. Germline CDR1 is SEHNR and CDR2 is FQNEAQ (reference sequence). The V end was cut by 5 bases, the J end by 4 bases, with 9 bases between. The CDR3 DNA reads TGTGCCAGCAGCCTCGTGGGGTACGAGCAGTACGTC. Its translation is CASSLVGYEQYV.

This clonotype was seen only a few times. The V call is TRBV6-1, the J call TRBJ2-4; possibly TRBD1 for D (5 bases). Looked up from germline, CDR1 is MNHNS and CDR2 is SASEGT. Trimming took off 5 bases at V and 0 bases at J, with 11 bases between the two ends. This CDR3 spans 15 amino acids. CDR3 in amino acids: CASSPDTLAKNIQYF. DNA for the CDR3: TGTGCCAGCAGTCCGGACACTCTAGCCAAAAACATTCAGTACTTC.

In this sample, this clonotype turned up once. The CDR3 DNA reads TGTGCCAGCAGCCGGGGACAGAATAAATATGGCTACACCTTC. This translates into CASSRGQNKYGYTF. The J gene is TRBJ1-2, the V gene TRBV3-1, with TRBD1 matching over 7 bases. V trimming: 4 bases; J trimming: 5 bases; junction bases outside the gene matches: 7. This CDR3 contains 14 residues. Germline assignment: CDR1 LGHDT and CDR2 YNNKEL (reference sequence).

This clonotype was counted ten times or more. V and J are TRBV6-2 or TRBV6-3 and TRBJ2-1, with 9 bases matching TRBD1. Germline CDR1 and CDR2: MNHEY and SVGEGT. Unmatched junction bases numbered 5, after V lost 5 bases and J lost 3 bases. This CDR3 contains 15 residues. CDR3 DNA sequence: TGTGCCAGCAGTCGACAGGGGGGGCACTACAATGAGCAGTTCTTC. Its translation is CASSRQGGHYNEQFF.

This clonotype has ten or more counts. This sequence joins TRBV20-1 and TRBJ1-2; D possibly corresponds to TRBD1 (5 bases). Germline CDR1 reads DFQATT; CDR2 reads SNEGSKA (reference sequence). Trimming removed 3 bases from V and 1 base from J, with 15 bases in between. The CDR3 has 15 amino acids. The CDR3: CSASGGARDNYGYTF. In DNA form, the CDR3 reads TGCAGTGCTAGTGGAGGGGCGAGAGATAACTATGGCTACACCTTC.

This clonotype was observed at least ten times. The chain employs TRBV27 and TRBJ1-5; D unclear. The ends were cut back, 3 bases at V and 1 base at J, with 4 bases in the middle. The CDR3 has 13 amino acids. Germline CDR1 MNHEY, CDR2 SMNVEV (reference sequence). CDR3 DNA sequence: TGTGCCAGCAGTTTCTACAGCAATCAGCCCCAGCATTTT. Residues: CASSFYSNQPQHF.

This clonotype showed up just a few times. This chain uses TRBV15 with TRBJ2-5; 13 bases line up with TRBD2. Per germline, CDR1 LNHNV and CDR2 YYDKDF (reference sequence). The CDR3 runs 18 residues. V lost 3 bases, J lost 2 bases, and 9 bases stayed unmatched. The CDR3 nucleotides read TGTGCCACCAGCAGCTCGGGGGGACTAGCGGGGATACAAGAGACCCAGTACTTC. Protein product: CATSSSGGLAGIQETQYF.

The V gene is TRBV10-3, the J gene TRBJ2-3; D not resolved. The V end lost 2 bases, the J end lost 5 bases, and 5 bases lay between the germline ends. CDR3 length: 12 residues. Germline values: CDR1 ENHRY, CDR2 SYGVKD. The DNA of the CDR3 is TGTGCCATCAGTGAGGTAGGAGATACGCAGTATTTT. The encoded protein is CAISEVGDTQYF.

The CDR3 region has the DNA TGTGCCAGCGCGAACAGGGGGAATACGCAGTATTTT. Encoded protein: CASANRGNTQYF. The rearrangement links TRBV6-1 to TRBJ2-3; TRBD1 matches 8 bases. The CDR3 is 12 amino acids. Trimming took 8 bases from V and 7 from J; bases not matched to a gene: 5. Germline-derived CDR1 and CDR2 are MNHNS and SASEGT.

There are a few counts of this clonotype. V usage is TRBV4-2 and J usage is TRBJ1-6; TRBD1 might be the D (6 bases). This CDR3 contains 16 residues. Germline V gene lookup returns CDR1 LGHNA and CDR2 YNFKEQ. V was clipped by 0 bases and J by 10 bases, with 16 bases between them. The CDR3 DNA sequence: TGTGCCAGCAGCCAAGAGAAAACAGGGCTAGGATCACCCCTCCACTTT. Translation gives CASSQEKTGLGSPLHF.

The chain joins TRBV20-1 to TRBJ2-7; D gene unclear. Trimming took off 3 bases at V and 6 bases at J, with 12 bases between the two ends. Germline values: CDR1 DFQATT, CDR2 SNEGSKA (reference sequence). This CDR3 contains 12 residues. CDR3 in amino acids: CSARAGPGEQYV. The DNA for the CDR3 is TGCAGTGCTAGGGCAGGCCCGGGCGAGCAGTACGTC.